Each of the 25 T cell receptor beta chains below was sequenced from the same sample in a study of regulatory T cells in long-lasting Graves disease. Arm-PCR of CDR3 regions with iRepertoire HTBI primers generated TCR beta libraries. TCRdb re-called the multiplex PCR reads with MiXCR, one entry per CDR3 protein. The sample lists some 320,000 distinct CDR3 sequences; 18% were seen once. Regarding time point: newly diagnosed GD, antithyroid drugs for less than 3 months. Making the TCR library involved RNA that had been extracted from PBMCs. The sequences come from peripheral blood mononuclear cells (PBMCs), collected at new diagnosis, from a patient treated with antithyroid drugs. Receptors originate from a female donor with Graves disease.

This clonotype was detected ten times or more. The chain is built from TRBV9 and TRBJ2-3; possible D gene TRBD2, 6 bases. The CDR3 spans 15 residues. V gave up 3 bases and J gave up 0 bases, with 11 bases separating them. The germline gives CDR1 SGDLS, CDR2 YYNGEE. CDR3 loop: CASSGRGASTDTQYF. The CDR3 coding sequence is TGTGCCAGCAGCGGGCGGGGAGCTAGCACAGATACGCAGTATTTT. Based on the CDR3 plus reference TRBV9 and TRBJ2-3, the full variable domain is DSGVTQTPKHLITATGQRVTLRCSPRSGDLSVYWYQQSLDQGLQFLIQYYNGEERAKGNILERFSAQQFPDLHSELNLSSLELGDSALYFCASSGRGASTDTQYFGPGTRLTVL.

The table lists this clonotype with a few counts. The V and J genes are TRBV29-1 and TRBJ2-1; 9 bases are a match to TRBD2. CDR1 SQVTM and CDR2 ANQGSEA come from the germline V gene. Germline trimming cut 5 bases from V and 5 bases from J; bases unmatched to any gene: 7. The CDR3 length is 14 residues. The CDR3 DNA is TGCAGCGTTAACTCGCGACTAGCGGACAATGAGCAGTTCTTC. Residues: CSVNSRLADNEQFF.

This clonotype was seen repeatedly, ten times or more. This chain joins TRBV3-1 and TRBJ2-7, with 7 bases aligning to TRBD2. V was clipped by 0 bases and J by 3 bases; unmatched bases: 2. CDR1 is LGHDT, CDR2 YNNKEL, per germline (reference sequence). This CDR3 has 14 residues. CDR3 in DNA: TGTGCCAGCAGCCAAGATCGGGGGGTCTACGAGCAGTACTTC. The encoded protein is CASSQDRGVYEQYF.

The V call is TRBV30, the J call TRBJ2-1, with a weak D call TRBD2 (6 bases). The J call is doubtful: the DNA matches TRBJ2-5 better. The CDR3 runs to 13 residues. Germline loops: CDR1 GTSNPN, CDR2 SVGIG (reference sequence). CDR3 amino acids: CAWSGGSQETQYF. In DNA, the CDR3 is TGTGCCTGGAGCGGGGGTAGTCAAGAGACCCAGTACTTC.

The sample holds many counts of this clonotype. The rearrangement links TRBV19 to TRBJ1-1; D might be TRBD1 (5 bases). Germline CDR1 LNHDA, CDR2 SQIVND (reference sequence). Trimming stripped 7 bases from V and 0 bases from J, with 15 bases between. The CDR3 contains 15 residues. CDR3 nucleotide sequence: TGTGCCAGTAAGTTCCAGGGCTCCATGAACACTGAAGCTTTCTTT. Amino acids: CASKFQGSMNTEAFF.

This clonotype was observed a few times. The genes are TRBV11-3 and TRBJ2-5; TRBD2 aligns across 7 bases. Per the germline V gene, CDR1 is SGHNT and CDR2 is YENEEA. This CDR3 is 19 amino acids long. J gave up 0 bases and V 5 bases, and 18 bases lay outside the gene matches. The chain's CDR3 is CASSGPNWRLADYQETQYF. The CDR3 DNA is TGTGCCAGCAGCGGGCCAAATTGGCGGCTAGCGGATTACCAAGAGACCCAGTACTTC.

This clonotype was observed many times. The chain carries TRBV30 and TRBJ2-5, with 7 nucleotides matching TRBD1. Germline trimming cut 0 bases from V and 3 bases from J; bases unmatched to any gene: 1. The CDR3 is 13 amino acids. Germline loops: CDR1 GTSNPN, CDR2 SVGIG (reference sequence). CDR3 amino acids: CAWSVTGEETQYF. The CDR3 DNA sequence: TGTGCCTGGAGTGTAACAGGGGAAGAGACCCAGTACTTC.

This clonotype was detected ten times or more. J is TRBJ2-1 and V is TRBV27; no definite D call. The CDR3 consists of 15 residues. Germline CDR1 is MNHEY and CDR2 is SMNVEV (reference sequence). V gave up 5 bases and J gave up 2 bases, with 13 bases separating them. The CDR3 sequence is CASSGTLVPYNEQFF. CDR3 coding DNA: TGTGCCAGCAGTGGAACTCTGGTGCCCTACAATGAGCAGTTCTTC.

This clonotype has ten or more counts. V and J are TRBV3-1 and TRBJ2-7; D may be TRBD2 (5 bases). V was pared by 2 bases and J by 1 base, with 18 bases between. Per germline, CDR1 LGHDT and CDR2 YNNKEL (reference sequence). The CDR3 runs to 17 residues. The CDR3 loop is CASSQTKASGSSYEQYF. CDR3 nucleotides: TGTGCCAGCAGCCAAACTAAGGCGAGCGGTTCTTCCTACGAGCAGTACTTC.

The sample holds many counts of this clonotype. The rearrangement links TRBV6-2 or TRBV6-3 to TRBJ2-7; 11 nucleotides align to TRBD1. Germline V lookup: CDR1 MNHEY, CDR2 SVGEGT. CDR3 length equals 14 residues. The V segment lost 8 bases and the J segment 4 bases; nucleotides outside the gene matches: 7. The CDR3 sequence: CASGRTGGGYEQYF. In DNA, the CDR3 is TGTGCCAGCGGACGGACAGGGGGCGGGTACGAGCAGTACTTC.

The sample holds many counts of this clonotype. The CDR3 is CASSPRQGNTGELFF. Here the CDR3 DNA reads TGTGCCAGCAGTCCTCGACAGGGTAACACCGGGGAGCTGTTTTTT. The J gene is TRBJ2-2, the V gene TRBV28; 7 bases map to TRBD1. Germline lookup yields CDR1 MDHEN and CDR2 SYDVKM. This CDR3 has 15 residues. The ends lost 5 bases at V and 2 bases at J; junction bases unmatched: 5.

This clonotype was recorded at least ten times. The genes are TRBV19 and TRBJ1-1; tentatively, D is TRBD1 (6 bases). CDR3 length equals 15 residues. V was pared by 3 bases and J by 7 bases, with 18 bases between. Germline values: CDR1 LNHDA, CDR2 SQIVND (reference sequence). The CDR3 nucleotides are TGTGCCAGTAGTATGGGAGCAGGGGTGGGCAATGAAGCTTTCTTT. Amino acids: CASSMGAGVGNEAFF.

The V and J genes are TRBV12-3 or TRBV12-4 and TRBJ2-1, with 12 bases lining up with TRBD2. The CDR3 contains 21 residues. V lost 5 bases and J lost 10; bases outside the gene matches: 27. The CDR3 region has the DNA TGTGCCAGCAGTCCCCGGGCAGGGGGCTACCCTGGACTAGCGGGAAGTCACGAGCAGTTCTTC. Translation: CASSPRAGGYPGLAGSHEQFF.

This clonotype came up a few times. The DNA of the CDR3 is TGTGCCAGCAGCCAGGCCTTAGAGACAGACAAAGAGACCCAGTACTTC. This translates into CASSQALETDKETQYF. V is TRBV13 and J is TRBJ2-5, with D perhaps TRBD1 (5 bases). The germline V gene encodes CDR1 PRHDT and CDR2 FYEKMQ (reference sequence). V lost 5 bases, J lost 3 bases, and 19 bases lay in between. This CDR3 has 16 amino acids.

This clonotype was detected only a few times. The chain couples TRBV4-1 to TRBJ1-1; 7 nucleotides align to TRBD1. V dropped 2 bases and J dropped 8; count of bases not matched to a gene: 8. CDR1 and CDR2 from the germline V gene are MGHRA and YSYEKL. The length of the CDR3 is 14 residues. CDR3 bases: TGCGCCAGCAGCCAACTATTAGGGGGCGCGGAAGCTTTCTTT. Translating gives CASSQLLGGAEAFF.

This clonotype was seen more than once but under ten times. CDR3 sequence reads: CALSRPGANVLTF. CDR3 coding DNA: TGTGCCTTGAGCAGACCTGGGGCCAACGTCCTGACTTTC. The chain employs TRBV30 and TRBJ2-6; D is undetermined. This CDR3 contains 13 residues. V was shortened by 7 bases and J by 2 bases, with 9 bases between the two germline ends. Per the germline V gene, CDR1 is GTSNPN and CDR2 is SVGIG (reference sequence).

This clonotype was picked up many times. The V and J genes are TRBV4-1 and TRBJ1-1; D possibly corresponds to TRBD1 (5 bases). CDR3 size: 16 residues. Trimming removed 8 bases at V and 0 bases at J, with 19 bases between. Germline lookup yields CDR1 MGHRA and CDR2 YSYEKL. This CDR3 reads CASGSPGGALNTEAFF. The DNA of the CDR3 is TGCGCCAGCGGCAGCCCGGGAGGGGCGCTGAACACTGAAGCTTTCTTT.

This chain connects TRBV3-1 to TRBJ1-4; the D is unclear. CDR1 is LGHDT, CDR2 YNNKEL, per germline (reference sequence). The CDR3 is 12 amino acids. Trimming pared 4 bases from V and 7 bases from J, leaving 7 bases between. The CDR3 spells CASSLGVEKLFF. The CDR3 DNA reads TGTGCCAGCAGCCTTGGGGTTGAAAAACTGTTTTTT.

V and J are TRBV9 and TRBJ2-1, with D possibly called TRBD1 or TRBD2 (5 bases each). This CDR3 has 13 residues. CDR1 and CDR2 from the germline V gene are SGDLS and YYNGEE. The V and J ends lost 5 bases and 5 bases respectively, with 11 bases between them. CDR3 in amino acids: CASRGRDDNEQFF. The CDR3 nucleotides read TGTGCCAGCAGGGGACGGGACGACAATGAGCAGTTCTTC. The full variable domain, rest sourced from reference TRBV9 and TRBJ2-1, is DSGVTQTPKHLITATGQRVTLRCSPRSGDLSVYWYQQSLDQGLQFLIQYYNGEERAKGNILERFSAQQFPDLHSELNLSSLELGDSALYFCASRGRDDNEQFFGPGTRLTVL.

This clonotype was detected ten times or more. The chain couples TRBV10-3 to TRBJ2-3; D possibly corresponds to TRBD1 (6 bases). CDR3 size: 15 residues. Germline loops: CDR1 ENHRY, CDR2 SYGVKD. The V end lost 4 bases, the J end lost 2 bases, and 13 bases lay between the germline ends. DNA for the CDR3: TGTGCCATCAGTGGGGCGGACAGCAACACAGATACGCAGTATTTT. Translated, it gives CAISGADSNTDTQYF.

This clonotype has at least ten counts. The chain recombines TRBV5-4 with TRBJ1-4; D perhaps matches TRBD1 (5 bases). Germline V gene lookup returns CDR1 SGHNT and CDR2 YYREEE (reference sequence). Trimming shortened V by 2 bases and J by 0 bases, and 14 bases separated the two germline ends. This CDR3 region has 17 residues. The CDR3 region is CASSFKEGFTTNEKLFF. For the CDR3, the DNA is TGTGCCAGCAGCTTTAAGGAGGGGTTTACAACTAATGAAAAACTGTTTTTT.

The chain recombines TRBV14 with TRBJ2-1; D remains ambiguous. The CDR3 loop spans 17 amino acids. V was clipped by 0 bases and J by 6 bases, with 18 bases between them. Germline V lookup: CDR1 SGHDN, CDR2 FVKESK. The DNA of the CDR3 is TGTGCCAGCAGCCAAGATTATTGGGCTAGAGATCGCAATGAGCAGTTCTTC. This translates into CASSQDYWARDRNEQFF. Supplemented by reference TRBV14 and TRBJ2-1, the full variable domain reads EAGVTQFPSHSVIEKGQTVTLRCDPISGHDNLYWYRRVMGKEIKFLLHFVKESKQDESGMPNNRFLAERTGGTYSTLKVQPAELEDSGVYFCASSQDYWARDRNEQFFGPGTRLTVL.

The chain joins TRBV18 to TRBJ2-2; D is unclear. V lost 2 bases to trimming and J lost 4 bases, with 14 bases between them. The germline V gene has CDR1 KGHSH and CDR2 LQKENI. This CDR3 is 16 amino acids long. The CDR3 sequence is CASSPARLSGTGELFF. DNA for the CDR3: TGTGCCAGCTCACCAGCAAGATTGTCGGGCACCGGGGAGCTGTTTTTT.

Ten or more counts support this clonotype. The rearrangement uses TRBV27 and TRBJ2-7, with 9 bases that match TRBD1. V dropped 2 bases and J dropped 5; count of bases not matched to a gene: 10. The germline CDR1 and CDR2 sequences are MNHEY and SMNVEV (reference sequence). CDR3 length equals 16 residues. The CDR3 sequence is CASSLSMGQGSDEQYF. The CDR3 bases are TGTGCCAGCAGTTTAAGTATGGGACAGGGATCTGACGAGCAGTACTTC.

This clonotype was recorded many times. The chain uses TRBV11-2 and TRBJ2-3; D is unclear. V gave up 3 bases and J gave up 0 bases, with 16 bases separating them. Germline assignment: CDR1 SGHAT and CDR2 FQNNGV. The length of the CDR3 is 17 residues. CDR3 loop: CASSLGVIGPSTDTQYF. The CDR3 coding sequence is TGTGCCAGCAGCTTGGGTGTAATTGGCCCTAGCACAGATACGCAGTATTTT.